The table lists the clone carrying this T cell receptor (beta chain) with a count of one. Its matching antigen is unknown. The data are from a study of shared clonotypes between healthy human individuals. General study results and limits: Incompleteness in sorted-subset sequencing, despite large depth, was shown by rarefaction.

Naivety among CD8 cells was defined by CD45RO negativity and positive CCR7 selection, thereby excluding terminally differentiated effector memory CD45RA+ cells. Trimming cost V 2 bases and J 4 bases; bases outside gene matches: 0. CDR1 LGHNA and CDR2 YNFKEQ come from the germline V gene. The CDR3 sequence is 14 residues long. TCRdb's copy holds only in-frame clones and misses some; the assay was immunoSEQ multiplex PCR. The repertoire holds about 2.2 million clones, with 85% to 95% as singletons. The specimen was naive CD8+ T cells from PBMCs. The sequence derives from a man between 18 and 29 years old in good health. Some clones in this sample may be carry-over from other donors' samples. This rearrangement joins TRBV4-2 to TRBJ2-1; 9 bases align to TRBD2. CDR3 coding DNA: TGTGCCAGCAGCCAAACTAGCGGGTACAATGAGCAGTTCTTC. Protein: CASSQTSGYNEQFF.